The 23 T cell receptor beta chains presented below share a single source sample, sequenced in a study of cytomegalovirus exposure and HLA in healthy donors. Repertoires were generated with immunoSEQ multiplex PCR, while TCRdb's copy carries only in-frame clones and drops some. The sample lists 220,000 or so clones; around 80% were seen once. The specimen was PBMCs. The receptors shown here come from a woman in her thirties in good health and CMV-seropositive.

The chain recombines TRBV4-2 with TRBJ1-1; D gene uncertain. With 1 base removed from V and 8 bases from J, the gap between germline ends came to 5 bases. The length of the CDR3 is 11 residues. CDR1 is LGHNA, CDR2 YNFKEQ, per germline. The DNA of the CDR3 is TGTGCCAGCAGCCAAGGTCGAGAAGCTTTCTTT. This gives the protein CASSQGREAFF.

The chain couples TRBV5-4 to TRBJ1-2; a possible D gene is TRBD1 (5 bases). V was trimmed by 1 base and J by 5 bases, leaving 15 bases between them. Germline CDR1 SGHNT, CDR2 YYREEE (reference sequence). The CDR3 is 15 amino acids. CDR3 sequence: CASSLPSWDSYGYTF. CDR3 coding DNA: TGTGCCAGCAGCTTGCCGTCTTGGGACTCATATGGCTACACCTTC. Full variable domain (outside the CDR3, taken from reference TRBV5-4 and TRBJ1-2): ETGVTQSPTHLIKTRGQQVTLRCSSQSGHNTVSWYQQALGQGPQFIFQYYREEENGRGNFPPRFSGLQFPNYSSELNVNALELDDSALYLCASSLPSWDSYGYTFGSGTRLTVV.

This chain uses TRBV7-8 with TRBJ1-2; D call uncertain. Between the trimmed V and J ends, which lost 4 bases and 10 bases, there was a span of 13 bases. CDR3 length equals 12 residues. Per the germline V gene, CDR1 is SGHVS and CDR2 is FQNEAQ. This chain's CDR3 is CASSSRRSVYTF. The CDR3 DNA is TGTGCCAGCAGCTCCCGAAGGTCCGTCTACACCTTC.

The gene calls are TRBV29-1 and TRBJ2-2; 7 nucleotides line up with TRBD1. CDR1 is SQVTM, CDR2 ANQGSEA, per germline. The trim removed 6 bases at V and 4 bases at J, leaving 5 bases unmatched. The CDR3 totals 13 residues. The CDR3 sequence: CSVPRDSTGELFF. The CDR3 DNA is TGCAGCGTCCCCCGGGACAGCACCGGGGAGCTGTTTTTT.

This chain connects TRBV18 to TRBJ2-7, with 12 bases identical to TRBD2. J was trimmed by 2 bases and V by 0 bases; bases with no gene match: 2. Germline CDR1 KGHSH, CDR2 LQKENI. The CDR3 loop spans 16 amino acids. The CDR3 nucleotides are TGTGCCAGCTCACCACCGGGACTAGCGGGTACCTACGAGCAGTACTTC. Its translation is CASSPPGLAGTYEQYF.

This clone was detected once. The chain joins TRBV7-9 to TRBJ1-4, with no clear D. The CDR3 runs 16 residues. V was shortened by 1 base and J by 4 bases, with 13 bases between the two germline ends. Germline V gene data show CDR1 as SEHNR and CDR2 as FQNEAQ (reference sequence). In DNA, the CDR3 is TGTGCCAGCAGCTTAGAACGGGTCGCGGTTAATGAAAAACTGTTTTTT. Amino acid sequence: CASSLERVAVNEKLFF.

This clone occurred a few times. The chain has TRBV21-1 and TRBJ1-5. TRBV21-1 is a pseudogene locus. This CDR3 is 19 amino acids long. The CDR3 DNA sequence: TGTGCCAGCAGCAAAGAGGATCAGGGCGGGATAAATAGCAATCAGCCCCAGCATTTT. It codes for CASSKEDQGGINSNQPQHF.

The chain joins TRBV30 to TRBJ2-2; 11 bases line up with TRBD2. The CDR3 extends over 19 amino acids. The J segment lost 4 bases and the V segment lost 2 bases, leaving 15 bases of the junction unmatched. CDR1 is GTSNPN, CDR2 SVGIG, per germline (reference sequence). CDR3 sequence reads: CAWSPPGLAGGGVTGELFF. In nucleotides, the CDR3 is TGTGCCTGGAGTCCCCCCGGGCTAGCGGGAGGAGGGGTCACCGGGGAGCTGTTTTTT.

Written as DNA, the CDR3 is TGTGCCAGCAGGAGACAGGGTAGTGAGTCTGAAGCTTTCTTT. Its translation is CASRRQGSESEAFF. The rearrangement links TRBV27 to TRBJ1-1; TRBD1 agrees at 7 bases. This CDR3 spans 14 amino acids. The germline V gene encodes CDR1 MNHEY and CDR2 SMNVEV (reference sequence). The junction had 10 bases not matched to a gene; V was cut back by 6 bases and J by 6 bases.

CDR3 amino acids: CASREPGEIWFNEQFF. The CDR3 coding sequence is TGTGCCAGCAGGGAACCGGGAGAGATTTGGTTCAATGAGCAGTTCTTC. The rearrangement uses TRBV6-1 and TRBJ2-1; TRBD2 is a possible D gene (6 bases). The germline CDR1 and CDR2 sequences are MNHNS and SASEGT. This CDR3 is built from 16 residues. V was cut by 6 bases and J by 6 bases, with 21 bases left in between.

The chain employs TRBV7-2 and TRBJ2-2, with D tentatively TRBD2 (6 bases). The CDR3 has 16 residues. The V gene's germline CDR1 is SGHTA and CDR2 FQGNSA. The V end lost 6 bases, the J end lost 3 bases, and 17 bases lay between the germline ends. As DNA, the CDR3 is TGTGCCAGCAGGGCGAGGGACTTTAGGGACACCGGGGAGCTGTTTTTT. It codes for CASRARDFRDTGELFF. The complete variable domain, with remaining parts taken from reference TRBV7-2 and TRBJ2-2, reads GAGVSQSPSNKVTEKGKDVELRCDPISGHTALYWYRQSLGQGLEFLIYFQGNSAPDKSGLPSDRFSAERTGGSVSTLTIQRTQQEDSAVYLCASRARDFRDTGELFFGEGSRLTVL.

The chain couples TRBV5-4 to TRBJ2-4; tentatively, D is TRBD1 (5 bases). Germline lookup yields CDR1 SGHNT and CDR2 YYREEE (reference sequence). V lost 2 bases, J lost 0 bases, and 9 bases lay in between. This CDR3 region has 15 residues. The CDR3, as DNA: TGTGCCAGCAGCTTAATGGGGCTAGCCAAAAACATTCAGTACTTC. Protein product: CASSLMGLAKNIQYF.

In this sample, this clone turned up a few times. This chain joins TRBV6-5 and TRBJ2-7, with D possibly called TRBD1 or TRBD2 (5 bases each). CDR1 MNHEY and CDR2 SVGAGI come from the germline V gene. This CDR3 region has 15 residues. V shed 0 bases and J shed 4 bases, with 13 bases lying between them. DNA of the CDR3: TGTGCCAGCAGTTACTCCCGGGACGGTTCGTACGAGCAGTACTTC. Protein product: CASSYSRDGSYEQYF.

The chain uses TRBV5-6 and TRBJ2-5; D unresolved. With 0 bases removed from V and 4 bases from J, the gap between germline ends came to 7 bases. From germline, CDR1 is SGHDT and CDR2 YYEEEE. The CDR3 has 13 amino acids. CDR3 residues: CASSLERRETQYF. The CDR3, as DNA: TGTGCCAGCAGCTTGGAACGACGAGAGACCCAGTACTTC. Variable domain in full (rest from reference TRBV5-6 and TRBJ2-5): DAGVTQSPTHLIKTRGQQVTLRCSPKSGHDTVSWYQQALGQGPQFIFQYYEEEERQRGNFPDRFSGHQFPNYSSELNVNALLLGDSALYLCASSLERRETQYFGPGTRLLVL.

This sequence joins TRBV10-1 and TRBJ2-3, with a weak D call TRBD2 (6 bases). This CDR3 is 13 amino acids long. Germline V gives CDR1 WNHNN, CDR2 SYGVQD (reference sequence). Trimming removed 6 bases from V and 6 bases from J, with 13 bases in between. CDR3 nucleotide sequence: TGCGCCAGCAGCGGAGGGTTAAGGGATACGCAGTATTTT. It encodes CASSGGLRDTQYF.

The CDR3 here is CASSYASTDTQYF. In DNA form, the CDR3 reads TGTGCCAGCAGTTACGCCTCCACAGATACGCAGTATTTT. The J gene is TRBJ2-3, the V gene TRBV6-5, with no clear D. Germline CDR1 MNHEY, CDR2 SVGAGI. Trimming took 2 bases from V and 2 from J, leaving 5 bases between them. This CDR3 is built from 13 residues.

This chain joins TRBV29-1 and TRBJ2-3; tentatively, D is TRBD2 (5 bases). CDR3 length equals 13 residues. Germline-derived CDR1 and CDR2 are SQVTM and ANQGSEA. V lost 4 bases and J 2 bases, leaving 10 bases between the germline ends. The CDR3 coding sequence is TGCAGCGTTGGCCGACTAAACACAGATACGCAGTATTTT. As protein: CSVGRLNTDTQYF.

Many counts were recorded for this clone. This chain joins TRBV6-1 and TRBJ2-3, with D possibly being TRBD1 or TRBD2 (5 bases each). The V gene's germline CDR1 is MNHNS and CDR2 SASEGT. This CDR3 region has 16 residues. V was shortened by 2 bases and J by 1 base, with 13 bases between the two germline ends. Here the CDR3 DNA reads TGTGCCAGCAGTGAATTGAGGGGTCTTGGCACAGATACGCAGTATTTT. Protein: CASSELRGLGTDTQYF.

J is TRBJ1-1 and V is TRBV18; no clear D. The CDR3 is made up of 14 amino acids. With 3 bases removed from V and 1 base from J, the gap between germline ends came to 9 bases. CDR1 and CDR2 (germline): KGHSH, LQKENI. The chain's CDR3 is CASSPLAENTEAFF. The DNA of the CDR3 is TGTGCCAGCTCACCGCTCGCTGAGAACACTGAAGCTTTCTTT. The complete variable domain, with remaining parts taken from reference TRBV18 and TRBJ1-1, reads NAGVMQNPRHLVRRRGQEARLRCSPMKGHSHVYWYRQLPEEGLKFMVYLQKENIIDESGMPKERFSAEFPKEGPSILRIQQVVRGDSAAYFCASSPLAENTEAFFGQGTRLTVV.

The chain combines TRBV28 with TRBJ1-2; unclear D gene. The CDR3 totals 12 residues. CDR1 is MDHEN, CDR2 SYDVKM, per germline. V shed 8 bases and J shed 4 bases, with 11 bases lying between them. The CDR3 loop is CASALNFYGYTF. The CDR3 region has the DNA TGTGCCAGCGCCCTGAATTTCTATGGCTACACCTTC.

The V gene is TRBV30, the J gene TRBJ1-1; D is perhaps TRBD1 (6 bases). Germline assignment: CDR1 GTSNPN and CDR2 SVGIG (reference sequence). The V end was cut by 2 bases, the J end by 1 base, with 8 bases between. This CDR3 region has 13 residues. For the CDR3, the DNA is TGTGCCTGGAGTCCCAGGGGGAACACTGAAGCTTTCTTT. This encodes CAWSPRGNTEAFF.

The chain uses TRBV6-6 and TRBJ1-4, with no clear D. V lost 2 bases and J 8 bases, leaving 15 bases between the germline ends. Per the germline V gene, CDR1 is MNHNY and CDR2 is SVGAGI (reference sequence). The CDR3 totals 15 residues. The CDR3 reads CASSYRHLTREKLFF. The CDR3 coding sequence is TGTGCCAGCAGTTACCGACACTTGACGCGGGAAAAACTGTTTTTT.

This clone was detected only a few times. The chain links TRBV6-4 to TRBJ2-2, with D possibly being TRBD2 (6 bases). The CDR3 is 13 amino acids. CDR1 MRHNA and CDR2 SNTAGT come from the germline V gene. V lost 4 bases to trimming and J lost 3 bases, with 6 bases between them. The CDR3, as DNA: TGTGCCAGCAGTGCGGGAGACACCGGGGAGCTGTTTTTT. Residues: CASSAGDTGELFF.